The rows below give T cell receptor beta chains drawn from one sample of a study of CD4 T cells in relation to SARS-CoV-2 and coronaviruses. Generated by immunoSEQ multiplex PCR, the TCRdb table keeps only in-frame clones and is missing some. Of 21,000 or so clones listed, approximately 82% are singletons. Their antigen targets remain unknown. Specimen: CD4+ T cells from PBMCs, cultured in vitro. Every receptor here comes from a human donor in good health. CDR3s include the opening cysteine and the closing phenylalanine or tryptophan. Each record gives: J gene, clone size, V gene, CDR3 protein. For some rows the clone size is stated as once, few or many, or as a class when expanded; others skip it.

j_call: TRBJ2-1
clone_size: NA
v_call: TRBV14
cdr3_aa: CASSQVGGPYNEQFF

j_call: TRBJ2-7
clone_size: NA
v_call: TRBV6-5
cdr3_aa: CASTRKPGQGNEQYF

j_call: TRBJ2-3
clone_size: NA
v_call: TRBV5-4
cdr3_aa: CASSLPGGDTQYF

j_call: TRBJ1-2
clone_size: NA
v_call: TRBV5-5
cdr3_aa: CASSQAGYTF

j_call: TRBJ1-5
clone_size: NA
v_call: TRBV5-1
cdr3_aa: CASSPTGVQPQHF

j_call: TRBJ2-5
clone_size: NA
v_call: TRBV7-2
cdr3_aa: CASSPARSTTQYF

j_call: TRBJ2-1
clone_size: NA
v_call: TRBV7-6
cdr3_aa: CASSLARGGSYNEQFF

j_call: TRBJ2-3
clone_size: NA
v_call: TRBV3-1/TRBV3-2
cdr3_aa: CASSQGVPDTQYF

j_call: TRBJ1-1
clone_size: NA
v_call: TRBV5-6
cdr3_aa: CASSSSSVRFF

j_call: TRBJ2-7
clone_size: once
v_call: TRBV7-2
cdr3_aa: CASSLGGSGDYEQYF

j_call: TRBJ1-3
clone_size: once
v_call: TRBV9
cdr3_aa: CASSVEGRSSGNTIYF

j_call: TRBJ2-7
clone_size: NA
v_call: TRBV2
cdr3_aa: CARRLAGQYEQYF

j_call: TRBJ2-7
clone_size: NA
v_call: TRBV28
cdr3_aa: CASSLPPRQGYEQYF

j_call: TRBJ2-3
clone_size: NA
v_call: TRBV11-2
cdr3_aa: CASSLGAGGSTDTQYF

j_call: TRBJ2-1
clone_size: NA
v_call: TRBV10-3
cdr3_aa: CAIRGQGAGYNEQFF

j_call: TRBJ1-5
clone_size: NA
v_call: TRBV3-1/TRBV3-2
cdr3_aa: CASSLGQRRQPQHF

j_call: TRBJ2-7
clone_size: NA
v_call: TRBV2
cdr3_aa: CASSDGIDDLRSSYEQYF

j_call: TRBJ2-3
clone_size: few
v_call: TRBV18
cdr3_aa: CASSPGLAGVADTQYF

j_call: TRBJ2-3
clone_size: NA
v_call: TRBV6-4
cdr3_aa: CASSDSAGGPDTQYF

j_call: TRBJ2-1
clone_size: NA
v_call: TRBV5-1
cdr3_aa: CASSIRGGRGSYNEQFF

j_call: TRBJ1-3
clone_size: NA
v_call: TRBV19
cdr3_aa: CASSAWLGQGIGNTIYF

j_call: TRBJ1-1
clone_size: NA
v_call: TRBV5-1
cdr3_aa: CASSKQGDTEAFF

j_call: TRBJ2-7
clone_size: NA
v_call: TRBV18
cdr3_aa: CASSPGRQGNRDEQYF

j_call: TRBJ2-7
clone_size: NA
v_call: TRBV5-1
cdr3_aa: CASSFLGGSRREQYF

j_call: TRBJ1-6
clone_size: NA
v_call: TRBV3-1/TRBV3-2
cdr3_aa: CASSRRESHSPLHF

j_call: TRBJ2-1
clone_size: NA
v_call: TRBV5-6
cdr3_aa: CASSLGTYNEQFF

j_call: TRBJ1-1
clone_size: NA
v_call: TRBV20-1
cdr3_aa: CSASPANTEVFF

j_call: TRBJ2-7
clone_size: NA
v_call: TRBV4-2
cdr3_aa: CASSQDAASGSNEQYF

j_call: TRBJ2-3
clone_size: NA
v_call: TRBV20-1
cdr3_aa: CSASGLAGVPDTQYF

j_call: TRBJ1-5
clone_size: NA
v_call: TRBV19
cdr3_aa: CASSIGVVRNQPQHF

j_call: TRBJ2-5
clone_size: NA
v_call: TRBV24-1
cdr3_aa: CATSDQGQGRETQYF